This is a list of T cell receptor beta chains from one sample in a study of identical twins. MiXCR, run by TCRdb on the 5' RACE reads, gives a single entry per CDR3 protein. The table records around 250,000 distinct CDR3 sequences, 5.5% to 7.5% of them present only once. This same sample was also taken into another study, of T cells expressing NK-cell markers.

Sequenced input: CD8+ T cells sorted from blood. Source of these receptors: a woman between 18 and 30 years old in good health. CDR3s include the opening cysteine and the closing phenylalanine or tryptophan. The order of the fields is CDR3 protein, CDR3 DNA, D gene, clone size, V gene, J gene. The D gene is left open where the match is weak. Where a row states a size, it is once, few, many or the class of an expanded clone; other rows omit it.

CDR3aa: CASSYGQGGRGIHEQYF
CDR3nt: TGTGCCAGCAGCTATGGACAGGGAGGGAGAGGAATCCACGAGCAGTACTTC
d_gene: -
abundance: few
v_gene: TRBV7-8
j_gene: TRBJ2-7

CDR3aa: CASSFDWVEQFF
CDR3nt: TGTGCCAGCAGTTTTGATTGGGTTGAGCAGTTCTTC
d_gene: -
abundance: many
v_gene: TRBV27
j_gene: TRBJ2-1

CDR3aa: CASLMNTEAFF
CDR3nt: TGTGCCAGCCTCATGAACACTGAAGCTTTCTTT
d_gene: -
abundance: many
v_gene: TRBV2
j_gene: TRBJ1-1

CDR3aa: CASSLRLVPAPRELFF
CDR3nt: TGCGCCAGCAGCCTGCGGTTGGTGCCCGCTCCAAGGGAACTGTTTTTT
d_gene: -
abundance: -
v_gene: TRBV4-1
j_gene: TRBJ1-4

CDR3aa: CASSLDSSGLPYEQYF
CDR3nt: TGTGCCAGCAGCTTAGATTCTAGCGGGCTGCCCTACGAGCAGTACTTC
d_gene: TRBD2
abundance: -
v_gene: TRBV11-2
j_gene: TRBJ2-7

CDR3aa: CAISGIGTSPGPDTQYF
CDR3nt: TGTGCCATCAGTGGGATAGGGACTAGCCCGGGCCCAGATACGCAGTATTTT
d_gene: TRBD2
abundance: few
v_gene: TRBV10-3
j_gene: TRBJ2-3

CDR3aa: CASSHDPSSGNTIYF
CDR3nt: TGTGCCAGCAGCCACGACCCGAGCTCTGGAAACACCATATATTTT
d_gene: -
abundance: -
v_gene: TRBV9
j_gene: TRBJ1-3

CDR3aa: CASSLMLGLAGGPKDTQYF
CDR3nt: TGTGCCAGCAGCTTAATGTTGGGACTAGCGGGGGGGCCTAAAGATACGCAGTATTTT
d_gene: TRBD2
abundance: few
v_gene: TRBV7-3
j_gene: TRBJ2-3

CDR3aa: CASSPRASHEQYF
CDR3nt: TGTGCCAGCAGTCCCAGGGCCAGCCACGAGCAGTACTTC
d_gene: -
abundance: few
v_gene: TRBV27
j_gene: TRBJ2-7

CDR3aa: CSAQQGSYEQYF
CDR3nt: TGCAGTGCCCAGCAGGGCTCCTACGAGCAGTACTTC
d_gene: -
abundance: many
v_gene: TRBV20-1
j_gene: TRBJ2-7

CDR3aa: CASNPTGVGTDTQYF
CDR3nt: TGTGCCAGTAACCCGACAGGGGTAGGGACAGATACGCAGTATTTT
d_gene: TRBD1
abundance: few
v_gene: TRBV19
j_gene: TRBJ2-3

CDR3aa: CASSQEGSGTWNEQFF
CDR3nt: TGTGCCAGCAGCCAAGAGGGGAGCGGGACGTGGAATGAGCAGTTCTTC
d_gene: TRBD2
abundance: -
v_gene: TRBV3-1
j_gene: TRBJ2-1

CDR3aa: CASKMGPNTEAFF
CDR3nt: TGTGCCAGTAAGATGGGACCCAACACTGAAGCTTTCTTT
d_gene: -
abundance: few
v_gene: TRBV19
j_gene: TRBJ1-1

CDR3aa: CASSPEYQETQYF
CDR3nt: TGCGCCAGCAGCCCGGAGTACCAAGAGACCCAGTACTTC
d_gene: -
abundance: many
v_gene: TRBV5-1
j_gene: TRBJ2-5

CDR3aa: CASSDELVQYF
CDR3nt: TGCGCCAGCAGTGATGAACTAGTACAGTACTTC
d_gene: -
abundance: few
v_gene: TRBV10-2
j_gene: TRBJ2-5

CDR3aa: CASSGTGEGYEQYF
CDR3nt: TGTGCCAGCAGCGGGACGGGAGAGGGTTACGAGCAGTACTTC
d_gene: -
abundance: few
v_gene: TRBV12-3/TRBV12-4
j_gene: TRBJ2-7

CDR3aa: CASSLGPSGEETQYF
CDR3nt: TGTGCCAGCAGCTTAGGACCGAGCGGGGAAGAGACCCAGTACTTC
d_gene: TRBD2
abundance: -
v_gene: TRBV7-9
j_gene: TRBJ2-5

CDR3aa: CATQGHADGYTF
CDR3nt: TGTGCCACCCAGGGACACGCCGATGGCTACACCTTC
d_gene: -
abundance: -
v_gene: TRBV27
j_gene: TRBJ1-2

CDR3aa: CASSRAPPSNQPQHF
CDR3nt: TGTGCCAGCAGTCGGGCCCCCCCCTCCAATCAGCCCCAGCATTTT
d_gene: -
abundance: few
v_gene: TRBV16
j_gene: TRBJ1-5

CDR3aa: CASSPRLASDTQYF
CDR3nt: TGCGCCAGCAGCCCTCGACTAGCCTCAGATACGCAGTATTTT
d_gene: TRBD2
abundance: many
v_gene: TRBV4-3
j_gene: TRBJ2-3

CDR3aa: CASSPGEKGLIYTQYF
CDR3nt: TGTGCCAGCAGCCCCGGGGAAAAGGGGTTGATCTATACGCAGTATTTT
d_gene: -
abundance: few
v_gene: TRBV7-9
j_gene: TRBJ2-3

CDR3aa: CATSRPFRGAQSEAFF
CDR3nt: TGTGCCACCAGCAGGCCATTTAGGGGGGCCCAGTCTGAAGCTTTCTTT
d_gene: -
abundance: few
v_gene: TRBV15
j_gene: TRBJ1-1

CDR3aa: CSARVASGRLDTQYF
CDR3nt: TGCAGTGCTAGAGTGGCTAGCGGGAGGCTCGATACGCAGTATTTT
d_gene: TRBD2
abundance: -
v_gene: TRBV20-1
j_gene: TRBJ2-3

CDR3aa: CASSQAPLMGGQSGYTF
CDR3nt: TGCGCCAGCAGCCAAGCCCCTCTCATGGGGGGACAGTCGGGCTACACCTTC
d_gene: TRBD1
abundance: -
v_gene: TRBV4-1
j_gene: TRBJ1-2

CDR3aa: CASSRQEHSNQPQHF
CDR3nt: TGTGCCAGCAGCCGACAGGAGCATAGCAATCAGCCCCAGCATTTT
d_gene: -
abundance: -
v_gene: TRBV2
j_gene: TRBJ1-5

CDR3aa: CATSRGTGVEKLFF
CDR3nt: TGTGCCACCAGCAGAGGAACAGGGGTGGAAAAACTGTTTTTT
d_gene: TRBD1
abundance: -
v_gene: TRBV15
j_gene: TRBJ1-4

CDR3aa: CASTDGNQPQHF
CDR3nt: TGTGCCAGCACCGACGGCAATCAGCCCCAGCATTTT
d_gene: -
abundance: -
v_gene: TRBV27
j_gene: TRBJ1-5

CDR3aa: CASSSGQTSPLHF
CDR3nt: TGTGCCAGCAGCTCCGGACAGACTTCACCCCTCCACTTT
d_gene: -
abundance: few
v_gene: TRBV11-3
j_gene: TRBJ1-6

CDR3aa: CASSFGPGPSFLSSGANVLTF
CDR3nt: TGTGCCAGCAGCTTTGGCCCCGGACCCAGCTTCCTTAGCTCTGGGGCCAACGTCCTGACTTTC
d_gene: -
abundance: -
v_gene: TRBV5-6
j_gene: TRBJ2-6

CDR3aa: CSAPGTPNYGYTF
CDR3nt: TGCAGTGCCCCTGGGACCCCGAACTATGGCTACACCTTC
d_gene: -
abundance: many
v_gene: TRBV20-1
j_gene: TRBJ1-2

CDR3aa: CASSGLAGGDSYNEQFF
CDR3nt: TGTGCCAGCAGTGGACTAGCGGGAGGTGACTCCTACAATGAGCAGTTCTTC
d_gene: TRBD2
abundance: few
v_gene: TRBV6-1
j_gene: TRBJ2-1

CDR3aa: CASRASGGYNEQFF
CDR3nt: TGTGCCAGCAGAGCTAGCGGGGGATACAATGAGCAGTTCTTC
d_gene: TRBD2
abundance: -
v_gene: TRBV2
j_gene: TRBJ2-1

CDR3aa: CASSPQRGYLYEQYF
CDR3nt: TGTGCCAGCAGCCCCCAGAGGGGTTACCTCTACGAGCAGTACTTC
d_gene: -
abundance: few
v_gene: TRBV27
j_gene: TRBJ2-7

CDR3aa: CASSIPGREGTHEQFF
CDR3nt: TGTGCCAGCAGCATACCAGGGCGGGAGGGAACCCATGAGCAGTTCTTC
d_gene: TRBD2
abundance: -
v_gene: TRBV9
j_gene: TRBJ2-1

CDR3aa: CASSFIQQGGEQFF
CDR3nt: TGTGCCAGCAGCTTCATCCAACAGGGGGGTGAGCAGTTCTTC
d_gene: TRBD1
abundance: few
v_gene: TRBV11-3
j_gene: TRBJ2-1

CDR3aa: CASSSDENTEAFF
CDR3nt: TGTGCCAGCAGCTCCGACGAGAACACTGAAGCTTTCTTT
d_gene: -
abundance: many
v_gene: TRBV5-5
j_gene: TRBJ1-1

CDR3aa: CATSRTRTEAFF
CDR3nt: TGTGCCACCTCTAGGACGAGGACTGAAGCTTTCTTT
d_gene: -
abundance: few
v_gene: TRBV7-9
j_gene: TRBJ1-1

CDR3aa: CASRVLGGEFF
CDR3nt: TGTGCCAGCAGGGTATTGGGCGGCGAGTTCTTT
d_gene: -
abundance: few
v_gene: TRBV25-1
j_gene: TRBJ1-1

CDR3aa: CSARDISSHEQYF
CDR3nt: TGCAGTGCTAGAGATATCAGTTCACACGAGCAGTACTTC
d_gene: -
abundance: many
v_gene: TRBV20-1
j_gene: TRBJ2-7

CDR3aa: CASKGFLTSYNEQFF
CDR3nt: TGTGCCAGCAAAGGGTTTCTTACTTCCTACAATGAGCAGTTCTTC
d_gene: -
abundance: few
v_gene: TRBV5-6
j_gene: TRBJ2-1

CDR3aa: CASSDWEKPFF
CDR3nt: TGTGCCAGCAGTGACTGGGAGAAGCCTTTCTTT
d_gene: -
abundance: many
v_gene: TRBV2
j_gene: TRBJ1-1

CDR3aa: CASSLSSQAFF
CDR3nt: TGTGCCAGCAGTTTATCTTCTCAAGCTTTCTTT
d_gene: -
abundance: -
v_gene: TRBV12-3/TRBV12-4
j_gene: TRBJ1-1

CDR3aa: CSVAHRFGDNEQFF
CDR3nt: TGCAGCGTTGCCCACAGGTTTGGGGACAATGAGCAGTTCTTC
d_gene: -
abundance: -
v_gene: TRBV29-1
j_gene: TRBJ2-1

CDR3aa: CASGTGLQAFF
CDR3nt: TGTGCCAGCGGGACAGGCCTCCAAGCTTTCTTT
d_gene: TRBD1
abundance: few
v_gene: TRBV2
j_gene: TRBJ1-1

CDR3aa: CASSPGPQHGYTF
CDR3nt: TGTGCCAGCAGCCCGGGACCCCAGCATGGCTACACCTTC
d_gene: -
abundance: -
v_gene: TRBV7-9
j_gene: TRBJ1-2

CDR3aa: CSVDLGGVTEAFF
CDR3nt: TGCAGCGTTGACCTTGGGGGGGTCACTGAAGCTTTCTTT
d_gene: -
abundance: many
v_gene: TRBV29-1
j_gene: TRBJ1-1